Reported below is one TCR beta chain. The antigen remains unidentified. These data come from a study of shared clonotypes between healthy human individuals. V shed 0 bases and J shed 3 bases, with 8 bases lying between them. The V gene's germline CDR1 is MNHNS and CDR2 SASEGT. The CDR3 length is 15 residues. On sorted subsets, replicate PCRs used 200 to 250 ng DNA, or some 28,000 T cell genomes. Method: immunoSEQ multiplex PCR; TCRdb's copy keeps in-frame clones and lacks some. In the table there are approximately 2,000,000 clones, under 95% of which are singletons. Broader study findings: Non-shared clonotypes were found to have lower generation probabilities than the clonotypes that were shared by all four of the sorted-subset donors. The genetic and exposure-history diversity represented was limited by few donors.

The sequence was obtained from a man younger than 35 in good health. Some clones in this sample may be carry-over from other donors' samples. The sample was naive CD4+ T cells from PBMCs. Subset specified: CD45RA+ positively selected. The chain couples TRBV6-1 to TRBJ2-2; TRBD1 is a possible D gene (6 bases). The CDR3 DNA reads TGTGCCAGCAGTGAAGCGCCAGGGGACACCGGGGAGCTGTTTTTT. Protein sequence: CASSEAPGDTGELFF.